A single sample is the source of the 5 T cell receptor beta chains below, sequenced in a study of CD8 T cells in ankylosing spondylitis. These receptors lack a known antigen. Findings of the study overall: Apparently characteristic of ankylosing spondylitis blood was a TCR beta motif (roughly eight highly homologous variants).

TCRdb processed the 5' RACE reads anew with MiXCR; each CDR3 protein has one entry. The table records a few hundred thousand distinct CDR3 sequences, 9.5% to 15% of them present only once. Specimen: blood, either unsorted or a sorted T cell fraction (not recorded which). These receptors all come from a male donor with ankylosing spondylitis.

This chain connects TRBV5-6 to TRBJ1-1; 7 bases are a match to TRBD1. CDR1 and CDR2 from the germline V gene are SGHDT and YYEEEE. Germline trimming cut 6 bases from V and 1 base from J; bases unmatched to any gene: 12. The CDR3 extends over 16 amino acids. CDR3 region: CASNYDRVSRNTEAFF. The CDR3, as DNA: TGTGCCAGCAACTACGACAGGGTCTCTCGGAACACTGAAGCTTTCTTT.

The rearrangement links TRBV4-2 to TRBJ1-5, with D maybe TRBD1 (6 bases). The CDR3 totals 14 residues. With 3 bases removed from V and 6 bases from J, the gap between germline ends came to 12 bases. Germline loops: CDR1 LGHNA, CDR2 YNFKEQ. CDR3 sequence (DNA): TGTGCCAGCAGCCAGGGACACCAAGCTCAGCCCCAGCATTTT. Its protein is CASSQGHQAQPQHF.

This clonotype was counted between two and nine times. The chain joins TRBV5-1 to TRBJ1-1; the match to TRBD1 covers 12 bases. In germline, CDR1 is SGHRS, CDR2 YFSETQ. CDR3 length equals 14 residues. Germline trimming cut 4 bases from V and 8 bases from J; bases unmatched to any gene: 6. The chain's CDR3 is CASSMGQGAGEAFF. CDR3 nucleotide sequence: TGCGCCAGCAGCATGGGACAGGGGGCTGGGGAAGCTTTCTTT.

This clonotype was observed at least ten times. The V gene is TRBV12-3 or TRBV12-4, the J gene TRBJ1-1; no firm D call. The CDR3 has 15 residues. The V end lost 5 bases, the J end lost 1 base, and 14 bases lay between the germline ends. CDR3 residues: CASSRRSARNTEAFF. The CDR3 DNA reads as TGTGCCAGCAGTCGTCGGTCGGCGAGGAACACTGAAGCTTTCTTT.

This clonotype has more than one count but fewer than ten. CDR3 DNA sequence: TGTGCCAGCAGCCCTGACAGGGGCGCACCCTCCTCCTACAATGAGCAGTTCTTC. Protein sequence: CASSPDRGAPSSYNEQFF. The chain links TRBV11-2 to TRBJ2-1, with 8 bases aligning to TRBD1. Germline loops: CDR1 SGHAT, CDR2 FQNNGV. V gave up 5 bases and J gave up 0 bases; unmatched junction bases: 12. The CDR3 length is 18 residues.